This TCR beta chain was documented in a study of blood T cell repertoires in COVID-19. Original processing notes: Amplification from reference gene primers served as the basis for estimated nucleated cell counts. Some clones are missing from TCRdb's copy, which holds only in-frame ones; the method was immunoSEQ multiplex PCR. From that table come the V and J calls and clone size; the DNA was used to work out D and trimming. The sample lists 140,000 to 150,000 clones; approximately 87% were seen once. From germline, CDR1 is GTSNPN and CDR2 SVGIG (reference sequence). V lost 3 bases and J lost 4, with 16 bases in between. This CDR3 region has 15 residues.

This receptor was obtained from a man aged 55 to 70 who had recovered from COVID-19. The sequenced sample consisted of PBMCs or T cells enriched from blood (not recorded which). The chain joins TRBV30 to TRBJ1-5; D gene ambiguous. CDR3 region: CAWSHGSAPNQPQHF. CDR3 sequence (DNA): TGTGCCTGGAGCCATGGGAGCGCCCCAAATCAGCCCCAGCATTTT.